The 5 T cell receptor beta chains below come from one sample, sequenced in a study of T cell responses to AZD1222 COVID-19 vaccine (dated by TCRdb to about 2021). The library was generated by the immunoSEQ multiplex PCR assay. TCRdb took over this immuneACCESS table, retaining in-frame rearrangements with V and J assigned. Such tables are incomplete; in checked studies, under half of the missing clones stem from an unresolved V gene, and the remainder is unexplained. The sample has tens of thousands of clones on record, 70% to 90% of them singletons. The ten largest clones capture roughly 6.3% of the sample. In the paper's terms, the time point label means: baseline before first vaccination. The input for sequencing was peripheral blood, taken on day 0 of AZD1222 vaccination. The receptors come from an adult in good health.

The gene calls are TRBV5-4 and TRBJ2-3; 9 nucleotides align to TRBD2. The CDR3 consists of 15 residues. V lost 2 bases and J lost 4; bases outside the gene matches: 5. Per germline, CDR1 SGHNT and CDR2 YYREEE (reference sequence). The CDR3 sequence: CASSFLAGDADTQYF. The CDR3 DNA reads TGTGCCAGCAGCTTCTTAGCGGGGGACGCAGATACGCAGTATTTT.

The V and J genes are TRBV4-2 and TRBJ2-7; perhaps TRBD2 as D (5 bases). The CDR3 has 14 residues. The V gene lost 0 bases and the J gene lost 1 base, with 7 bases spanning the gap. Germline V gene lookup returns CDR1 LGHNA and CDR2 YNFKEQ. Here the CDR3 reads CASSQERASYEQYF. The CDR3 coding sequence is TGTGCCAGCAGCCAAGAGCGGGCGTCCTACGAGCAGTACTTC.

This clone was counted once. The CDR3 region has the DNA TGCGCCAGCAGGCGGCAGGGGACAGAAGAGACCCAGTACTTC. Its protein is CASRRQGTEETQYF. V gene TRBV5-1 combines with J gene TRBJ2-5; 7 nucleotides match TRBD1. The J segment lost 3 bases and the V segment lost 5 bases, leaving 7 bases of the junction unmatched. Germline V gene sequence: CDR1 SGHRS, CDR2 YFSETQ. CDR3 length equals 14 residues.

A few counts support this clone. The CDR3 spells CASSEALYRFNQPQHF. The CDR3 bases are TGTGCCAGCAGTGAAGCGCTTTACAGGTTCAATCAGCCCCAGCATTTT. The chain links TRBV2 to TRBJ1-5, with a weak D call TRBD1 (5 bases). Per germline, CDR1 SNHLY and CDR2 FYNNEI. The ends were cut back, 0 bases at V and 3 bases at J, with 12 bases in the middle. This CDR3 contains 16 residues.

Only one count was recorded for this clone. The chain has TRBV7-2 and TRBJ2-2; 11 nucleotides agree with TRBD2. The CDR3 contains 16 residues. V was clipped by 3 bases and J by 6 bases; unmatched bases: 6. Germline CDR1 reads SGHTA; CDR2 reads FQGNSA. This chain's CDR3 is CASSLPSGGIAGELFF. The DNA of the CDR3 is TGTGCCAGCAGCTTGCCTAGCGGGGGGATAGCCGGGGAGCTGTTTTTT.